Included here is one T cell receptor beta chain sequence, with context. The data originate from a study of CD8+ T cells in alopecia areata. Germline V lookup: CDR1 SGHKS, CDR2 YYEKEE (reference sequence). The V gene end was trimmed by 4 bases and the J gene end by 6 bases; junction bases not matched to a gene: 15. The length of the CDR3 is 16 residues. The sequencing template was cDNA reverse transcribed from extracted RNA. Produced via immunoSEQ multiplex PCR; TCRdb's table is partial and in-frame only. The sample consists of under 70,000 clones, 95% to 97% of them appearing once. V is TRBV5-5 and J is TRBJ2-7, with 8 bases aligning to TRBD1. The TCR comes from a human donor with alopecia areata. The material was CD8+ T cells sorted from blood, obtained at week 0. This chain's CDR3 is CASSPNPPGQGSEQYF. In DNA form, the CDR3 reads TGTGCCAGCAGCCCGAATCCTCCCGGACAGGGATCCGAGCAGTACTTC.